This T cell receptor (beta chain) comes out of a study of cytomegalovirus exposure and HLA in healthy donors. A multiplex PCR was run with 60 Vbeta primers and 13 Jbeta primers. Generated by immunoSEQ multiplex PCR, the TCRdb table keeps only in-frame clones and is missing some. This table has 150,000 to 200,000 clones, about 75% appearing once. Study conclusions and caveats: Cytomegalovirus-associated status was assigned to 164 TCR beta chains.

V was pared by 5 bases and J by 9 bases, with 8 bases of the junction left unmatched. CDR1 is SGHDT, CDR2 YYEEEE, per germline. The CDR3 covers 13 residues. Comments on this clone: Its specificity is not known.

This receptor was identified in a man between 18 and 29 years old in good health and CMV-seropositive. The rearrangement links TRBV5-6 to TRBJ2-1, with 7 bases matching TRBD1. The source material was PBMCs. Here the CDR3 reads CASRPTGTSEQFF. CDR3 nucleotides: TGTGCCAGCAGACCGACAGGGACGAGTGAGCAGTTCTTC.